These 26 T cell receptor beta chains came from one sample sequenced in a study of T cell repertoires in cytomegalovirus infection. One entry per CDR3 protein results from TCRdb running MiXCR on the reads. The top ten clones hold 10% of a sample with around 440,000 distinct CDR3 sequences, about 10% of them seen once. Material: PBMCs. These receptors came from a human donor in good health (CMV status not recorded). Some clones in this sample may be carry-over from other donors' samples.

The rearrangement uses TRBV20-1 and TRBJ1-1; 7 nucleotides agree with TRBD1. The length of the CDR3 is 15 residues. CDR1 and CDR2 from the germline V gene are DFQATT and SNEGSKA (reference sequence). The V gene end was trimmed by 3 bases and the J gene end by 2 bases; junction bases not matched to a gene: 9. CDR3 DNA sequence: TGCAGTGCTAGGACAGGGCCTCGAATAAACACTGAAGCTTTCTTT. Translating gives CSARTGPRINTEAFF.

There are a few counts of this clonotype. The rearrangement joins TRBV6-6 to TRBJ2-7, with 12 nucleotides matching TRBD2. This CDR3 is built from 14 residues. V dropped 7 bases and J dropped 3; count of bases not matched to a gene: 4. CDR1 is MNHNY, CDR2 SVGAGI, per germline (reference sequence). CDR3: CASTRTSGIYEQYF. CDR3 nucleotides: TGTGCCAGCACCAGGACTAGCGGGATCTACGAGCAGTACTTC.

This clonotype occurred many times. CDR3 bases: TGTGCCAGCAGCTTAACAACAGGGTTTGGCTACACCTTC. It yields the protein CASSLTTGFGYTF. The chain is built from TRBV7-9 and TRBJ1-2, with a weak D call TRBD1 (6 bases). The CDR3 is made up of 13 amino acids. Germline CDR1 is SEHNR and CDR2 is FQNEAQ (reference sequence). V was pared by 2 bases and J by 7 bases, with 11 bases between.

This clonotype was found many times. A read error may produce the germline difference seen at one junction end. The chain is built from TRBV12-3 or TRBV12-4 and TRBJ2-7, with D perhaps matching TRBD1 (5 bases). The CDR3 runs to 13 residues. CDR3 DNA: TGTGCCAGCAGTTTAGGGGGCTCCTCCGAGCAGTACTTC. As protein: CASSLGGSSEQYF.

This clonotype was counted ten times or more. The chain carries TRBV7-3 and TRBJ2-1, with 11 bases identical to TRBD2. V shed 4 bases and J 3 bases; nucleotides not matched to a gene: 17. This CDR3 comprises 20 residues. Germline CDR1 and CDR2: SGHTA and FQGTGA. The DNA of the CDR3 is TGTGCCAGCAGCTCCTCGTCAGTAGCGGGAGGGAAGGGGGTCTACAATGAGCAGTTCTTC. This gives the protein CASSSSSVAGGKGVYNEQFF.

This clonotype was found many times. CDR3 residues: CSAPDTNTGELFF. The CDR3 coding sequence is TGCAGTGCCCCTGACACGAACACCGGGGAGCTGTTTTTT. The V and J genes are TRBV20-1 and TRBJ2-2; no reliable D call. Germline loops: CDR1 DFQATT, CDR2 SNEGSKA (reference sequence). The V and J ends lost 6 bases and 0 bases respectively, with 8 bases between them. The length of the CDR3 is 13 residues.

This clonotype was observed many times. CDR3 residues: CSARVPSGRAMGELFF. Here the CDR3 DNA reads TGCAGTGCTAGAGTTCCTAGCGGGAGGGCTATGGGGGAGCTGTTTTTT. The chain recombines TRBV20-1 with TRBJ2-2; 12 nucleotides match TRBD2. Unmatched junction bases numbered 8, after V lost 1 base and J lost 8 bases. Germline-derived CDR1 and CDR2 are DFQATT and SNEGSKA (reference sequence). The CDR3 spans 16 residues.

This clonotype occurred many times. The gene calls are TRBV10-3 and TRBJ2-7; tentatively, D is TRBD2 (5 bases). Germline V gene data show CDR1 as ENHRY and CDR2 as SYGVKD. The CDR3 has 15 amino acids. The V end lost 2 bases, the J end lost 1 base, and 12 bases lay between the germline ends. This CDR3 reads CAISEEGSSSYEQYF. CDR3 DNA: TGTGCCATCAGTGAGGAGGGCAGTTCATCCTACGAGCAGTACTTC.

This clonotype was counted many times. This chain uses TRBV6-1 with TRBJ1-5; TRBD1 aligns across 10 bases. V shed 6 bases, J shed 8 bases, and the junction held 4 bases outside the gene matches. The germline V gene encodes CDR1 MNHNS and CDR2 SASEGT. The CDR3 is 13 amino acids. Here the CDR3 reads CASRKGQGEPQHF. In DNA, the CDR3 is TGTGCCAGCAGAAAAGGACAGGGGGAGCCCCAGCATTTT.

J is TRBJ1-1 and V is TRBV2; D unclear. Trimming left V 5 bases short and J 0 bases short, with 13 bases between. The CDR3 covers 15 residues. Germline CDR1 reads SNHLY; CDR2 reads FYNNEI. CDR3 sequence reads: CASSPTPDLNTEAFF. The CDR3 region has the DNA TGTGCCAGCAGTCCTACCCCAGATTTGAACACTGAAGCTTTCTTT.

This clonotype has ten or more counts. The chain links TRBV25-1 to TRBJ2-5, with D possibly matching TRBD1 (7 bases). CDR1 and CDR2 from the germline V gene are MGHDK and SYGVNS. This CDR3 contains 13 residues. V was clipped by 2 bases and J by 5 bases, with 9 bases between them. The CDR3 sequence is CASSEGGGETQYF. Here the CDR3 DNA reads TGTGCCAGCAGTGAAGGAGGGGGCGAGACCCAGTACTTC.

The rearrangement joins TRBV5-4 to TRBJ2-7; D gene uncertain. Germline values: CDR1 SGHNT, CDR2 YYREEE (reference sequence). This CDR3 comprises 12 residues. V was pared by 4 bases and J by 7 bases, with 12 bases between. In nucleotides, the CDR3 is TGTGCCAGCAGCATGCAGGAAGGGGAGCAGTACTTC. Translated, it gives CASSMQEGEQYF.

The J gene is TRBJ2-7, the V gene TRBV4-2, with TRBD2 matching over 11 bases. The germline CDR1 and CDR2 sequences are LGHNA and YNFKEQ. Germline trimming cut 6 bases from V and 2 bases from J; bases unmatched to any gene: 9. This CDR3 spans 16 amino acids. DNA of the CDR3: TGTGCCAGCAGACGGCATATAGCGGGAGGGCCCTACGAGCAGTACTTC. This translates into CASRRHIAGGPYEQYF.

This clonotype was observed many times. This sequence joins TRBV7-3 and TRBJ2-7; unclear D gene. This CDR3 contains 13 residues. With 5 bases removed from V and 1 base from J, the gap between germline ends came to 9 bases. Germline lookup yields CDR1 SGHTA and CDR2 FQGTGA. The CDR3 reads CASSKMGSYEQYF. DNA for the CDR3: TGTGCCAGCAGCAAGATGGGGTCCTACGAGCAGTACTTC.

This clonotype has at least ten counts. This sequence joins TRBV7-3 and TRBJ2-5, with 11 positions matching TRBD2. There are 16 residues in the CDR3. Germline assignment: CDR1 SGHTA and CDR2 FQGTGA. V was pared by 5 bases and J by 4 bases, with 9 bases of the junction left unmatched. CDR3 nucleotide sequence: TGTGCCAGCAGCGGGGGGCTAGCGGGAGGAGGAGAGACCCAGTACTTC. It specifies CASSGGLAGGGETQYF.

This clonotype was seen many times. The rearrangement uses TRBV27 and TRBJ2-3; 8 bases align to TRBD1. Per the germline V gene, CDR1 is MNHEY and CDR2 is SMNVEV (reference sequence). V dropped 5 bases and J dropped 2; count of bases not matched to a gene: 6. This CDR3 spans 15 amino acids. DNA of the CDR3: TGTGCCAGCAGTCTTTGGACAGGGTCCACAGATACGCAGTATTTT. Encoded protein: CASSLWTGSTDTQYF.

This clonotype was seen more than once but under ten times. As DNA, the CDR3 is TGTGCCAGCTCACCGGTTACTCAAGAGACCCAGTACTTC. Amino acids: CASSPVTQETQYF. This chain uses TRBV18 with TRBJ2-5, with D uncertain. CDR1 is KGHSH, CDR2 LQKENI, per germline. With 3 bases removed from V and 2 bases from J, the gap between germline ends came to 7 bases. The CDR3 totals 13 residues. Drawing the rest from reference TRBV18 and TRBJ2-5, the complete variable domain is NAGVMQNPRHLVRRRGQEARLRCSPMKGHSHVYWYRQLPEEGLKFMVYLQKENIIDESGMPKERFSAEFPKEGPSILRIQQVVRGDSAAYFCASSPVTQETQYFGPGTRLLVL.

Ten or more counts support this clonotype. The chain is built from TRBV7-9 and TRBJ1-1, with a tentative D call TRBD1 (5 bases). In germline, CDR1 is SEHNR, CDR2 FQNEAQ (reference sequence). The CDR3 has 16 residues. Trimming shortened V by 5 bases and J by 0 bases, and 16 bases separated the two germline ends. DNA for the CDR3: TGTGCCAGCAGCCACCCACCGACAGTCATGAACACTGAAGCTTTCTTT. Residues: CASSHPPTVMNTEAFF. The whole variable domain, remainder taken from reference TRBV7-9 and TRBJ1-1, is DTGVSQNPRHKITKRGQNVTFRCDPISEHNRLYWYRQTLGQGPEFLTYFQNEAQLEKSRLLSDRFSAERPKGSFSTLEIQRTEQGDSAMYLCASSHPPTVMNTEAFFGQGTRLTVV.

This clonotype was seen repeatedly, ten times or more. J is TRBJ2-1 and V is TRBV7-8, with D maybe TRBD2 (6 bases). V was cut by 4 bases and J by 7 bases, with 8 bases left in between. Per germline, CDR1 SGHVS and CDR2 FQNEAQ. This CDR3 spans 12 amino acids. In nucleotides, the CDR3 is TGTGCCAGCAGCTCGGCGGGGAATGAGCAGTTCTTC. It codes for CASSSAGNEQFF.

The gene calls are TRBV2 and TRBJ2-3; 12 nucleotides line up with TRBD1. J lost 2 bases, V lost 6 bases, and 12 bases had no gene match. CDR1 and CDR2 (germline): SNHLY, FYNNEI. This CDR3 contains 18 residues. The CDR3 here is CASSPGTGGAYNTDTQYF. CDR3 DNA: TGTGCCAGCAGCCCCGGGACAGGGGGCGCGTACAACACAGATACGCAGTATTTT. Filled out from reference TRBV2 and TRBJ2-3, the complete variable domain reads EPEVTQTPSHQVTQMGQEVILRCVPISNHLYFYWYRQILGQKVEFLVSFYNNEISEKSEIFDDQFSVERPDGSNFTLKIRSTKLEDSAMYFCASSPGTGGAYNTDTQYFGPGTRLTVL.

Turning to this clonotype: It may be a read error: a sequence one base away is much more abundant. V and J are TRBV7-4 and TRBJ2-1; TRBD1 aligns across 8 bases. This CDR3 is built from 15 residues. Trimming at V came to 0 bases and at J to 9 bases, leaving 7 bases not matched to a gene. Per germline, CDR1 SGHVT and CDR2 SQSDAQ. The CDR3 spells CASSLATGEVVEQFF. Here the CDR3 DNA reads TGTGCCAGCAGCTTAGCGACAGGGGAAGTTGTTGAGCAGTTCTTC.

The sample holds many counts of this clonotype. The genes are TRBV10-3 and TRBJ1-2; 11 bases align to TRBD1. The V and J ends lost 4 bases and 2 bases, in that order; junction bases with no gene match: 6. The CDR3 loop spans 16 amino acids. From germline, CDR1 is ENHRY and CDR2 SYGVKD. In DNA form, the CDR3 reads TGTGCCATCAGTGGACCGGGACAGGGGGTGAACTATGGCTACACCTTC. Its translation is CAISGPGQGVNYGYTF.

This clonotype was picked up a small number of times. DNA for the CDR3: TGTGCCAGCACCCCGGGACTTATGAACACTGAAGCTTTCTTT. Its protein is CASTPGLMNTEAFF. This chain uses TRBV11-2 with TRBJ1-1; D possibly corresponds to TRBD1 (5 bases). This CDR3 spans 14 amino acids. CDR1 is SGHAT, CDR2 FQNNGV, per germline. The V end was cut by 7 bases, the J end by 0 bases, with 12 bases between.

This clonotype was detected ten times or more. The V and J genes are TRBV5-1 and TRBJ2-2; D not certain. This CDR3 comprises 17 residues. The germline gives CDR1 SGHRS, CDR2 YFSETQ. Trimming cost V 0 bases and J 3 bases, with 15 bases left between them. In DNA, the CDR3 is TGCGCCAGCAGCTTGGTTATGGCTACCTTACACACCGGGGAGCTGTTTTTT. The encoded protein is CASSLVMATLHTGELFF.

This clonotype was observed many times. V and J are TRBV7-9 and TRBJ2-4; D possibly uses TRBD1 or TRBD2 (5 bases each). Per the germline V gene, CDR1 is SEHNR and CDR2 is FQNEAQ (reference sequence). Deletions cut 4 bases from V and 7 bases from J, with 17 bases between. The CDR3 contains 15 residues. CDR3 residues: CASSSTTARENIQYF. For the CDR3, the DNA is TGTGCCAGCAGCTCAACGACAGCGAGGGAGAACATTCAGTACTTC.

The rearrangement joins TRBV6-6 to TRBJ1-2; D perhaps matches TRBD1 (6 bases). The V gene lost 0 bases and the J gene lost 8 bases, with 13 bases spanning the gap. From germline, CDR1 is MNHNY and CDR2 SVGAGI (reference sequence). CDR3 size: 14 residues. This CDR3 is CASSYSGQSGGYTF. Written as DNA, the CDR3 is TGTGCCAGCAGTTACTCGGGACAATCTGGCGGCTACACCTTC.